Sequencing of this TCR beta chain was carried out in a study of blood T cells in healthy people across ages (dated by TCRdb to about 2015). About the study as a whole: Template switching captured roughly one uniquely barcoded TCR beta cDNA molecule per two T cells in model experiments. To track age-related changes in TCR beta repertoire diversity, the study relied on deep sequencing normalized with unique cDNA molecular identifiers. The donors were split into four age groups: young (average around 17 years), middle-aged (39), aged (62) and long-lived (approximately 80). To avoid experimental bias, donors of different ages were distributed randomly across sequencing lanes. Two additional independent replicas of 1 million unique cDNA reads from the same blood draw were analyzed for two donors (one aged 18 to 30 and one aged 80 or older).

As concerns this clonotype: Its antigen remains undetermined. It has no much larger one-base neighbor in the sample; base qualities were not kept.

At the junction V is shortened by 5 bases and J by 5 bases; bases outside the gene matches: 8. Taken from cysteine to phenylalanine, the CDR3 has 14 residues. Here the CDR3 DNA is all that survives: 42 bases in frame from base 1. CDR1 and CDR2, looked up from the germline V gene, are ENHRY and SYGVKD. Systemically healthy Caucasian individuals from Russia, roughly 40 in total and aged about 6 to 100 years, were included as donors. Each donor gave 8 to 10 milliliters of peripheral blood, drawn into EDTA-treated Vacutainer tubes. Ficoll-Paque density-gradient centrifugation was used to isolate PBMCs, with at least 6.5 million obtained per sample. Trizol reagent was used to extract total RNA from PBMCs, with at least 6 micrograms per sample. For every donor, flow cytometry on a PBMC aliquot measured the percentage of naive CD45RAhigh/CD27high T cells. Results the study describes overall, beyond this receptor: As age increased, observed TCR beta diversity per million T cells dropped in a roughly linear way, and a significant reduction was already evident by age approximately 40. Estimates of total diversity based on one million sequenced T cells were regarded as lower bounds and as underestimates. Because donor CMV infection status was unknown, age-related changes in expanded clonotypes were potentially confounded. Compared with the aged group, more naive CD4+ T cells, fewer expanded clones and increased TCR diversity were shown by the long-lived group, suggesting age selection. The percentage of naive T cells measured by flow cytometry correlated strongly with observed TCR beta diversity. Since profiling was done on bulk unsorted PBMCs, naive and antigen-experienced compartments could not be conclusively compared.

The method was 5' RACE. Instrument used: Illumina HiSeq 2500. The second PCR ran for about 6 to 12 cycles and used a J-beta primer mix along with a sample-barcoded 5' primer. Each TCR beta cDNA molecule received a unique molecular identifier from a template-switch 5' adaptor carrying 12 random nucleotides. At least 2.5 million CDR3-containing paired-end reads were obtained from each sample. The Mint cDNA synthesis kit, primed by a TRBC-specific oligonucleotide, was used to synthesize first-strand cDNA from all RNA. After uracil-DNA glycosylase treatment, a first 18-cycle PCR used universal primers M1SS and BC2_uni_R on all cDNA. The paper's data handling went like this. Each sample was normalized by randomly selecting 1 million high-quality reads, each carrying a distinct molecular identifier. Reads sharing molecular identifiers were discarded rather than binned into consensus sequences. MiTCR, with a Q25 quality threshold and the strictest error-elimination algorithm, was used for CDR3 identification, clonotype clustering and error correction. A nonparametric unseen species model with Euler transformation was used to estimate lower-bound total TCR beta diversity. TCRdb reanalyzed the raw reads on its own, using fastp at Q25 for trimming and MiXCR for clone calling, and kept in-frame beta chains. Each record represents a unique CDR3 protein, reported with the most common genes and DNA among its rows. Here the V and J calls rest on TCRdb's processing, not on the authors' analysis. This sample is represented by a few hundred thousand distinct CDR3 sequences; 27% of them were singletons. The ten most abundant clones make up 29% of the sample.

This receptor chain uses TRBV10-3 and TRBJ2-7; TRBD1 fits 8 bases in the junction. The clonotype comes from a woman between 70 and 85 years old in good health. Input material: blood. The CDR3 reads as follows: CAISLQGVGNEQYF. In nucleotides, the sequence is TGTGCCATCAGTTTACAGGGGGTAGGGAACGAGCAGTACTTC.